This TCR beta chain is drawn from a study of blood T cell repertoires in COVID-19. About the research overall: Sample material is recorded as cDNA or gDNA derived from T cells, B-cell-depleted T cells, or PBMCs.

The V gene's germline CDR1 is SGHDT and CDR2 YYEEEE. This CDR3 has 15 amino acids. The ends lost 1 base at V and 4 bases at J; junction bases unmatched: 4. Resolution of symptoms, clearance, or two negative PCRs was present in recovered Cohort 3 donors. Produced via immunoSEQ multiplex PCR; TCRdb's table is partial and in-frame only. The sample includes almost 250,000 clones, approximately 90% of them seen just once. The source is a woman aged 25 to 39 who had recovered from COVID-19. The rearrangement joins TRBV5-6 to TRBJ1-1; 10 nucleotides align to TRBD1. The specimen sequenced was PBMCs or T cells enriched from blood (not recorded which). CDR3 coding DNA: TGTGCCAGCAGCTTGTGGACAGGGGGACGCACTGAAGCTTTCTTT. It is translated as CASSLWTGGRTEAFF.